This T cell receptor beta chain was sequenced during a study of T cells in women clearing cervical HPV infection. At the level of the study: Women with histologically confirmed HPV16-related CIN3 or worse, 2 with invasive cancer, served as cases. Study-level points and caveats: Timing of associations relative to infection is unclear; T-cell subsets were not isolated.

Trimming cost V 5 bases and J 0 bases; bases outside gene matches: 3. In germline, CDR1 is LNHDA, CDR2 SQIVND (reference sequence). The CDR3 runs to 14 residues. As regards this clone: Its antigen remains unidentified. Coverage ceases 3 residues before the CDR3 finishes, and the germline J gene fills in the end.

HPV was found by MY09/MY11 PCR and dot-blot genotyping. Sequenced by immunoSEQ multiplex PCR; TCRdb stores in-frame clones only, minus some. The ten most abundant clones cover more than 5.5% of a sample with about 16,000 clones. The chain recombines TRBV19 with TRBJ1-2; 7 bases fit TRBD1. This sequence was found in a woman between 18 and 69 years old with a cervical HPV16 infection that either progressed to CIN3+ or cleared (not recorded which). Sequenced material: blood buffy coat. Incomplete CDR3 DNA: TGTGCCAGTAGTGCCGGGACAGCTAACTATGGC. Encoded protein: CASSAGTANYG. The whole CDR3 sequence is CASSAGTANYGYTF.